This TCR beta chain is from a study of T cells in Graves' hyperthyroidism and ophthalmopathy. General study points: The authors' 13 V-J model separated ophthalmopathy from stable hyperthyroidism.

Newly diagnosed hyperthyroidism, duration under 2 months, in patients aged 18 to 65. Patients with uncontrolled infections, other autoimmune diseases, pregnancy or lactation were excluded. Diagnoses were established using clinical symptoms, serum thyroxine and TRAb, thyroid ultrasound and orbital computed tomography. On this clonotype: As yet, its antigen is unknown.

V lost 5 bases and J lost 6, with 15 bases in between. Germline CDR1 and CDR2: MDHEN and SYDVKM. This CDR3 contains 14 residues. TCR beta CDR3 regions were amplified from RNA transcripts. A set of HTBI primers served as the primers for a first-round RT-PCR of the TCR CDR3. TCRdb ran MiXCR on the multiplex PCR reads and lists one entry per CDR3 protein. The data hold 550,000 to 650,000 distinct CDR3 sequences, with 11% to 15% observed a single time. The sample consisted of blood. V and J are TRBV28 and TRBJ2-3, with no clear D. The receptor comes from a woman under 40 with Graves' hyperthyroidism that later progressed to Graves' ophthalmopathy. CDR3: CASSLKGHWDTQYF. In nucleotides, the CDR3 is TGTGCCAGCAGTCTTAAAGGTCACTGGGATACGCAGTATTTT. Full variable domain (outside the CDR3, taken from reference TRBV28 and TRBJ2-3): DVKVTQSSRYLVKRTGEKVFLECVQDMDHENMFWYRQDPGLGLRLIYFSYDVKMKEKGDIPEGYSVSREKKERFSLILESASTNQTSMYLCASSLKGHWDTQYFGPGTRLTVL.